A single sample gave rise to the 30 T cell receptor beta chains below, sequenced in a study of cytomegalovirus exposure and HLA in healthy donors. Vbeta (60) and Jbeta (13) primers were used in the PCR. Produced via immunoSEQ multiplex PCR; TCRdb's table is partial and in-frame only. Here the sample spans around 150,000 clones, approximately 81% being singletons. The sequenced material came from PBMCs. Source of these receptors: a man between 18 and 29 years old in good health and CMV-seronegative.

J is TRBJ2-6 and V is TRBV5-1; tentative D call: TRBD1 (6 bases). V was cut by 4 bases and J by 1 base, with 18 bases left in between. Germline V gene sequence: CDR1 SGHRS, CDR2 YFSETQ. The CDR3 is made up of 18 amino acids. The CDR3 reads CASSLQGLSLSGANVLTF. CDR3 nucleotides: TGCGCCAGCAGCCTTCAGGGGTTGTCATTGTCTGGGGCCAACGTCCTGACTTTC.

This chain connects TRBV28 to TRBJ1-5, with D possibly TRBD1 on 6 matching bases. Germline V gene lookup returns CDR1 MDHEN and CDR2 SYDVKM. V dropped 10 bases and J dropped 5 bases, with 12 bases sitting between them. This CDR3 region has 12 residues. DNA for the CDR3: TGTGCCACAGGACAGCGAGATCAGCCCCAGCATTTT. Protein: CATGQRDQPQHF.

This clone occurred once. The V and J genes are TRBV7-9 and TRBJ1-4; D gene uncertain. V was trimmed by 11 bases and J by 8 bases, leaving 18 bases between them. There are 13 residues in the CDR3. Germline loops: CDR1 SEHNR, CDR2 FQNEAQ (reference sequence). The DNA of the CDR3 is TGTGCCGGGTCGAGGGAAGGAGTAGAAAAACTGTTTTTT. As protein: CAGSREGVEKLFF.

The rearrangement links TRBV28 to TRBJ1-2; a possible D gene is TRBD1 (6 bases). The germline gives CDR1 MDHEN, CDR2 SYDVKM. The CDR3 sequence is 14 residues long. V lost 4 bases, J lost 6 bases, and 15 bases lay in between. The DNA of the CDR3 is TGTGCCAGCAGTTCCGGGGGGCCCGGGGATGGCTACACCTTC. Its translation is CASSSGGPGDGYTF.

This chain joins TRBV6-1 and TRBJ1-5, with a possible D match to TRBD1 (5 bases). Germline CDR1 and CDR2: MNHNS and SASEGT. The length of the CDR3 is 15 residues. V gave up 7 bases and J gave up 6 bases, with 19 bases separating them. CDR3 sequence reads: CASTGWRGEGQPQHF. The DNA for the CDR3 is TGTGCCAGCACCGGTTGGAGAGGGGAGGGTCAGCCCCAGCATTTT.

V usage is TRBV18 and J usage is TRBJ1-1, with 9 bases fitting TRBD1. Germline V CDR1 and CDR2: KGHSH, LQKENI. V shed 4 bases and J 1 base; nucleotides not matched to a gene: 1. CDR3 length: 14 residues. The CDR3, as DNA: TGTGCCAGCTCACAGGGACAGGGGAACACTGAAGCTTTCTTT. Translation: CASSQGQGNTEAFF.

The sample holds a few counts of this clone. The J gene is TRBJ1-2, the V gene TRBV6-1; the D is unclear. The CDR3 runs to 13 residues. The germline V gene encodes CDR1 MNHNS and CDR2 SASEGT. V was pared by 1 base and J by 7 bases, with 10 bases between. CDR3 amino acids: CASSEVASAGYTF. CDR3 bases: TGTGCCAGCAGTGAAGTCGCGTCCGCTGGCTACACCTTC.

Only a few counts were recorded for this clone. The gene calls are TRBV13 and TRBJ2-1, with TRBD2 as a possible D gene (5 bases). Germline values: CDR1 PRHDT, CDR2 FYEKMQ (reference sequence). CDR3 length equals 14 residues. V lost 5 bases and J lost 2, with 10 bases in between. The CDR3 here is CASSTDFTYNEQFF. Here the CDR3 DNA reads TGTGCCAGCAGCACGGACTTCACCTACAATGAGCAGTTCTTC. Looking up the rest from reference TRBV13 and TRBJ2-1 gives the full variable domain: AAGVIQSPRHLIKEKRETATLKCYPIPRHDTVYWYQQGPGQDPQFLISFYEKMQSDKGSIPDRFSAQQFSDYHSELNMSSLELGDSALYFCASSTDFTYNEQFFGPGTRLTVL.

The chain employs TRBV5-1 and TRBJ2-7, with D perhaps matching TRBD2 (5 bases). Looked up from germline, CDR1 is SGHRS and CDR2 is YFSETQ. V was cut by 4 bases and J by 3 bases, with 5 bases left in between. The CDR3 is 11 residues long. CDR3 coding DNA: TGCGCCAGCAGCGAGGGCTACGAGCAGTACTTC. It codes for CASSEGYEQYF.

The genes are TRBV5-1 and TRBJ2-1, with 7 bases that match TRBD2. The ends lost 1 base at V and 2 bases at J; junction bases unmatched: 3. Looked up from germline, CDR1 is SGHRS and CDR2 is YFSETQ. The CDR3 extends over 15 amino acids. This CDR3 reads CASSLTGTTYNEQFF. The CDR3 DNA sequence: TGCGCCAGCAGCTTGACCGGGACTACCTACAATGAGCAGTTCTTC.

As DNA, the CDR3 is TGTGCCAGTAGTCAAGGAAGGGGATACGGCTACACCTTC. Protein: CASSQGRGYGYTF. The V and J genes are TRBV19 and TRBJ1-2; maybe TRBD1 (5 bases). Germline-derived CDR1 and CDR2 are LNHDA and SQIVND (reference sequence). This CDR3 is built from 13 residues. V lost 5 bases and J 8 bases, leaving 15 bases between the germline ends.

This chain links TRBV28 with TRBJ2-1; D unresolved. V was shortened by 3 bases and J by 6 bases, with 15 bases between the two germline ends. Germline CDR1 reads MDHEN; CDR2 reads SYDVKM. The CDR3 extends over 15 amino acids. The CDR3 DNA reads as TGTGCCAGCAGTTTCCCCCCAGTTCGTCTCAATGAGCAGTTCTTC. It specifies CASSFPPVRLNEQFF. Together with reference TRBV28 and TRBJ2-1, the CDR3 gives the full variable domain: DVKVTQSSRYLVKRTGEKVFLECVQDMDHENMFWYRQDPGLGLRLIYFSYDVKMKEKGDIPEGYSVSREKKERFSLILESASTNQTSMYLCASSFPPVRLNEQFFGPGTRLTVL.

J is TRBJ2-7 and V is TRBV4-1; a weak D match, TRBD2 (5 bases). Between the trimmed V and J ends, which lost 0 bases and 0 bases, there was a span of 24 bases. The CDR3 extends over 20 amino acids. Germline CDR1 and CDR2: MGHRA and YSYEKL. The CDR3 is CASSQDPSNTFSDNSYEQYF. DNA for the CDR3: TGCGCCAGCAGCCAAGATCCTTCGAATACCTTTAGCGATAACTCCTACGAGCAGTACTTC.

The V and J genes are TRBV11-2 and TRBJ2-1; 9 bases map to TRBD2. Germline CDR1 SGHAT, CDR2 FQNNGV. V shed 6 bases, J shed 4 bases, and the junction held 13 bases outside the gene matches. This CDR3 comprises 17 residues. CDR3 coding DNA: TGTGCCAGCAGGACCCTGGAGATGCGGGAGGGGTACAATGAGCAGTTCTTC. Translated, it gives CASRTLEMREGYNEQFF.

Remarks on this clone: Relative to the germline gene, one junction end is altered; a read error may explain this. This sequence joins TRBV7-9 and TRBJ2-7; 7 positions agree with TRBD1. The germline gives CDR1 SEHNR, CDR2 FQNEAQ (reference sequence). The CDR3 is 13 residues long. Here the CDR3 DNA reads TGTGCCAGCACCTTAGACAGGGACTACGAGCAGTACTTC. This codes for CASTLDRDYEQYF. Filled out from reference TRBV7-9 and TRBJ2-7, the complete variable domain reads DTGVSQNPRHKITKRGQNVTFRCDPISEHNRLYWYRQTLGQGPEFLTYFQNEAQLEKSRLLSDRFSAERPKGSFSTLEIQRTEQGDSAMYLCASTLDRDYEQYFGPGTRLTVT.

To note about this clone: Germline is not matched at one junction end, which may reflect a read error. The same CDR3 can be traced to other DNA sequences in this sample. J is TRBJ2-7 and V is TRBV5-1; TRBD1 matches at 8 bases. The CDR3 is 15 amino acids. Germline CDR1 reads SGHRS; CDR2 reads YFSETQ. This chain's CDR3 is CASSFPDRAIYEQYF. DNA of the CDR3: TGCGCCAGTAGCTTCCCGGACAGGGCTATCTACGAGCAGTACTTC.

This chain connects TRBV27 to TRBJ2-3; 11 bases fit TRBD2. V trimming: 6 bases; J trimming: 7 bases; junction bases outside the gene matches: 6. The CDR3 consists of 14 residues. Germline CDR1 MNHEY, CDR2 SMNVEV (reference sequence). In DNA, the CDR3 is TGTGCCAGCAGCCCTAGCGGGAGGTTATATACGCAGTATTTT. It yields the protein CASSPSGRLYTQYF.

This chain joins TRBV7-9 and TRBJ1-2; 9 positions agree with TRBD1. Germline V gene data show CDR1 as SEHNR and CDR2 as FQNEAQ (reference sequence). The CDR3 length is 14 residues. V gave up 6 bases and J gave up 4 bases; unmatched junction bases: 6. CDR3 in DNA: TGTGCCAGCAGTCACCGGGACAGGGTCTATGGCTACACCTTC. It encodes CASSHRDRVYGYTF.

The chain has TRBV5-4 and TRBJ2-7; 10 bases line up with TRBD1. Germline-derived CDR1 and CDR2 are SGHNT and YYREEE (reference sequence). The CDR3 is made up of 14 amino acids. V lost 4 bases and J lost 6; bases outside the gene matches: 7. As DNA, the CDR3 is TGTGCCAGCAGCCCTGGGACAGGGGTTCGCGAGCAGTACTTC. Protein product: CASSPGTGVREQYF.

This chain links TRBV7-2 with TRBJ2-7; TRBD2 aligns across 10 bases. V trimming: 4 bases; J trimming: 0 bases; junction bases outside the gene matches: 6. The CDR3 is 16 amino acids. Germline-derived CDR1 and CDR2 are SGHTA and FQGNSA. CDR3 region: CASSSRTSGSSYEQYF. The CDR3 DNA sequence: TGTGCCAGCAGCTCACGGACTAGCGGTAGCTCCTACGAGCAGTACTTC.

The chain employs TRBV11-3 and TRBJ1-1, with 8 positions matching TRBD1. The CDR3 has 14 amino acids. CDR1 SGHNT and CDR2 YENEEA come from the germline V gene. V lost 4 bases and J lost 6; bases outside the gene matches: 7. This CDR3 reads CASSSNRGTSEAFF. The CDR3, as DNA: TGTGCCAGCAGCTCCAACAGGGGGACCTCTGAAGCTTTCTTT. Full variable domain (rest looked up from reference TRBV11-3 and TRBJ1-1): EAGVVQSPRYKIIEKKQPVAFWCNPISGHNTLYWYLQNLGQGPELLIRYENEEAVDDSQLPKDRFSAERLKGVDSTLKIQPAELGDSAVYLCASSSNRGTSEAFFGQGTRLTVV.

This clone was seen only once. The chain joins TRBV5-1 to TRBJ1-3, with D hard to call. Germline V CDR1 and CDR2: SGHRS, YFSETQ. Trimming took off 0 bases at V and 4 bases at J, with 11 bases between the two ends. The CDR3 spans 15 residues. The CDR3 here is CASSLESGPGNTIYF. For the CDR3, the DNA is TGCGCCAGCAGCTTGGAATCAGGTCCCGGAAACACCATATATTTT.

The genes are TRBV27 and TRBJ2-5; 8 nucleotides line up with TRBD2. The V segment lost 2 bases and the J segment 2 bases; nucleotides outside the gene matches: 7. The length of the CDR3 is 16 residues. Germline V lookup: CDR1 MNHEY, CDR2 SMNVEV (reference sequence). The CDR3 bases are TGTGCCAGCAGTTTAGGCGGGACTAGGGGACAAGAGACCCAGTACTTC. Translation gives CASSLGGTRGQETQYF.

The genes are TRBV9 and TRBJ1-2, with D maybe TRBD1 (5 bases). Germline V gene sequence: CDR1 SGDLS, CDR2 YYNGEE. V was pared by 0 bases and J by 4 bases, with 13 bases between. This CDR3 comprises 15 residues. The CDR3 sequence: CASSVGGAVAYGYTF. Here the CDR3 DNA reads TGTGCCAGCAGCGTAGGTGGGGCGGTAGCCTATGGCTACACCTTC.

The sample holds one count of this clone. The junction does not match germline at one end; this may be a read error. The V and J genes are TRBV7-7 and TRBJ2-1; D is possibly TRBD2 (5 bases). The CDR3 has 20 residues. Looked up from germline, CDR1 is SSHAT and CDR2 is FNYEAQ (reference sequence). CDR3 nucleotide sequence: TGTGCTAGCAGCGCGGATATAGAACCCTCAGACGGGGACTCCTACAATGAGCAGTTCTTC. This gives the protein CASSADIEPSDGDSYNEQFF. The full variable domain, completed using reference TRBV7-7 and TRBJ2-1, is GAGVSQSPRYKVTKRGQDVTLRCDPISSHATLYWYQQALGQGPEFLTYFNYEAQPDKSGLPSDRFSAERPEGSISTLTIQRTEQRDSAMYRCASSADIEPSDGDSYNEQFFGPGTRLTVL.

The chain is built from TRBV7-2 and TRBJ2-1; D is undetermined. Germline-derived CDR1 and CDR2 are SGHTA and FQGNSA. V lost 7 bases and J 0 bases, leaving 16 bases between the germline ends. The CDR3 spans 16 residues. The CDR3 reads CASTSPELSSYNEQFF. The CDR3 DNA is TGTGCCAGCACTTCCCCGGAGCTTAGCTCCTACAATGAGCAGTTCTTC.

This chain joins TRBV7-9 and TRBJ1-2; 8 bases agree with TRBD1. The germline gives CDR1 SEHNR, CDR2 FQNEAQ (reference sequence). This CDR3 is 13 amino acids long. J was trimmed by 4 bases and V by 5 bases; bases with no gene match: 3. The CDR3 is CASSPQGGYGYTF. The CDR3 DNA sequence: TGTGCCAGCAGCCCACAGGGGGGCTATGGCTACACCTTC.

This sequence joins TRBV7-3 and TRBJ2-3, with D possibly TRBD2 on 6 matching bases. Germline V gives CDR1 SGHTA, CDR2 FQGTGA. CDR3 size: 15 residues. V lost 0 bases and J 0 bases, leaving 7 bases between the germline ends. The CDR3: CASSLTAGSTDTQYF. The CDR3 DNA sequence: TGTGCCAGCAGCTTAACGGCGGGGAGCACAGATACGCAGTATTTT.

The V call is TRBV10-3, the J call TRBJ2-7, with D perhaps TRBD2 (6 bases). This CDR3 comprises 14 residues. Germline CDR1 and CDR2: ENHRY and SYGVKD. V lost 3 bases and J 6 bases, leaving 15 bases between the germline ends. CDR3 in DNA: TGTGCCATCAGTGACAGGACCTTGGGGGGCGAGCAGTACTTC. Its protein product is CAISDRTLGGEQYF.

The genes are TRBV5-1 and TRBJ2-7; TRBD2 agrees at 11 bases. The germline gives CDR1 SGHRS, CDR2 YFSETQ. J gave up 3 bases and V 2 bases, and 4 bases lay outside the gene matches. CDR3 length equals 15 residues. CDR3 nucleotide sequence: TGCGCCAGCAGCTTCCCTAGCGGGGGGTTCTACGAGCAGTACTTC. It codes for CASSFPSGGFYEQYF.